This TCR beta chain was retrieved from a study of human T cells and chemical hapten exposure. This clonotype was seen a handful of times. A single record per CDR3 protein comes from TCRdb applying MiXCR to the RACE reads. Of around 77,000 distinct CDR3 sequences listed, roughly 9.2% were seen once; the top ten hold around 3.3%. Time point indicated: patch test 1, 2 weeks after DPC sensitization. The treatment is: therapeutic diphenylcyclopropenone sensitization with weekly scalp DPC. The TCR comes from a woman aged 40 to 50 with alopecia areata. Some clones in this sample may be carry-over from other donors' samples. The sequencing used whole blood, collected in connection with sensitization to the hapten diphenylcyclopropenone (DPC).

Here the CDR3 reads CSVEAGGGTDTQYF. As DNA, the CDR3 is TGCAGCGTTGAAGCGGGAGGTGGGACAGATACGCAGTATTTT. This chain links TRBV29-1 with TRBJ2-3, with TRBD2 identical over 7 bases. Germline V gene lookup returns CDR1 SQVTM and CDR2 ANQGSEA. J lost 3 bases, V lost 1 base, and 4 bases had no gene match. CDR3 length: 14 residues.